This T cell receptor (beta chain) originates from a study of memory CD4+ T cells and cytomegalovirus serostatus. For the study at large: Of the healthy Belgian adults, several were CMV seropositive and more than 20 seronegative.

Assay: immunoSEQ multiplex PCR; the TCRdb copy retains only in-frame clones and omits some. Of 55,000 to 65,000 clones in the sample, under 90% are singletons; the top ten hold 0.5%. Study-wide findings and caveats: About 40% of the roughly 150 known CMV-associated TCRbeta sequences appeared in CD4+ memory.

Note on this clone: Its antigen is not identified.

The sort gate was single viable CD3+CD4+CD8-CD45RO+ cells for memory CD4+ T cells. Serostatus was set by detecting CMV pp150, pp28, p38, p52 IgG. After thawing, CD4+ T cells were positively selected. V gave up 4 bases and J gave up 0 bases, with 12 bases separating them. CDR3 length equals 15 residues. CDR1 is MDHEN and CDR2 is SYDVKM in the germline V gene. The sequenced material came from memory CD4+ T cells from blood. The rearrangement joins TRBV28 to TRBJ1-1; maybe TRBD1 (5 bases). This TCR came from an adult in good health and CMV-seronegative. Some clones in this sample may be carry-over from other donors' samples. The CDR3 loop reads CASSSTGLLNTEAFF. CDR3 DNA sequence: TGTGCCAGCAGTTCAACGGGACTCTTGAACACTGAAGCTTTCTTT.